Listed below are T cell receptor beta chains from one sample, sequenced in a study of shared clonotypes between healthy human individuals. Profiled with immunoSEQ multiplex PCR; TCRdb holds only in-frame clones, not every one. This table holds more than 900,000 clones, roughly 74% found once. The specimen was memory CD4+ T cells from PBMCs. These receptors were obtained from a young man in good health. Some clones in this sample may be carry-over from other donors' samples. CDR3s include the opening cysteine and the closing phenylalanine or tryptophan. Each record gives: CDR3 protein, CDR3 DNA, clone size, V gene, CDR3 length, J gene, D gene. A D gene is named only where the DNA matches it firmly. Clone size, where shown, is once, few, many, or a class for clones that have expanded.

CDR3 protein: CASSSGSGGSGTQYF; CDR3 DNA: TGTGCCAGCAGCTCAGGGTCCGGGGGGTCTGGGACCCAGTACTTC; clone size: -; V gene: TRBV11-3; CDR3 length: 15; J gene: TRBJ2-5; D gene: TRBD2
CDR3 protein: CASSPWGRTDTQYF; CDR3 DNA: TGTGCCAGCAGCCCCTGGGGGAGGACAGATACGCAGTATTTT; clone size: few; V gene: TRBV9; CDR3 length: 14; J gene: TRBJ2-3; D gene: -
CDR3 protein: CASSFLGLAGNTGELFF; CDR3 DNA: TGTGCCAGCAGTTTCCTAGGACTAGCGGGAAACACCGGGGAGCTGTTTTTT; clone size: once; V gene: TRBV27; CDR3 length: 17; J gene: TRBJ2-2; D gene: TRBD2
CDR3 protein: CASTGGQRGDYEQYF; CDR3 DNA: TGTGCCAGCACGGGAGGCCAGCGGGGGGACTACGAGCAGTACTTC; clone size: -; V gene: TRBV6-5; CDR3 length: 15; J gene: TRBJ2-7; D gene: TRBD2
CDR3 protein: CAWCRDSLGETQYF; CDR3 DNA: TGTGCCTGGTGCCGGGACTCCCTAGGAGAGACCCAGTACTTC; clone size: once; V gene: TRBV30; CDR3 length: 14; J gene: TRBJ2-5; D gene: -
CDR3 protein: CASSRSLDEQYF; CDR3 DNA: TGCGCCAGCAGCCGCAGTTTAGACGAGCAGTACTTC; clone size: -; V gene: TRBV5-1; CDR3 length: 12; J gene: TRBJ2-7; D gene: -
CDR3 protein: CASSLSSASDEQFF; CDR3 DNA: TGTGCCAGCAGCTTAAGTAGCGCCTCGGATGAGCAGTTCTTC; clone size: -; V gene: TRBV7-2; CDR3 length: 14; J gene: TRBJ2-1; D gene: -
CDR3 protein: CASSTGQGGNEKLFF; CDR3 DNA: TGCGCCAGCAGCACCGGACAGGGGGGGAATGAAAAACTGTTTTTT; clone size: -; V gene: TRBV5-1; CDR3 length: 15; J gene: TRBJ1-4; D gene: TRBD1
CDR3 protein: CASSPGTGELEQYF; CDR3 DNA: TGTGCCAGCTCACCAGGGACAGGGGAACTCGAGCAGTACTTC; clone size: -; V gene: TRBV18; CDR3 length: 14; J gene: TRBJ2-7; D gene: TRBD1
CDR3 protein: CASSLVGTLIYNEQFF; CDR3 DNA: TGTGCCAGCAGCTTGGTTGGGACACTGATCTACAATGAGCAGTTCTTC; clone size: -; V gene: TRBV5-6; CDR3 length: 16; J gene: TRBJ2-1; D gene: -
CDR3 protein: CASSLLRETQYF; CDR3 DNA: TGTGCCAGCAGCTTATTGAGGGAGACCCAGTACTTC; clone size: few; V gene: TRBV7-2; CDR3 length: 12; J gene: TRBJ2-5; D gene: -
CDR3 protein: CASSIMETQYF; CDR3 DNA: TGTGCCAGTAGTATCATGGAGACCCAGTACTTC; clone size: -; V gene: TRBV19; CDR3 length: 11; J gene: TRBJ2-5; D gene: -
CDR3 protein: CASSLGPPRTGGANEQFF; CDR3 DNA: TGTGCCAGCAGCTTAGGACCTCCGAGGACAGGGGGCGCGAATGAGCAGTTCTTC; clone size: -; V gene: TRBV7-6; CDR3 length: 18; J gene: TRBJ2-1; D gene: TRBD1
CDR3 protein: CASSDSGHTGELFF; CDR3 DNA: TGTGCCAGCAGTGACTCAGGTCACACCGGGGAGCTGTTTTTT; clone size: -; V gene: TRBV6-4; CDR3 length: 14; J gene: TRBJ2-2; D gene: -
CDR3 protein: CASSQDPRQGARYEQYF; CDR3 DNA: TGCGCCAGTAGCCAAGATCCCCGACAGGGGGCCAGGTACGAGCAGTACTTC; clone size: -; V gene: TRBV4-1; CDR3 length: 17; J gene: TRBJ2-7; D gene: TRBD1
CDR3 protein: CASSRPLSDEQYF; CDR3 DNA: TGTGCCAGCAGCCGACCTTTGTCCGACGAGCAGTACTTC; clone size: -; V gene: TRBV5-5; CDR3 length: 13; J gene: TRBJ2-7; D gene: -
CDR3 protein: CASSPWTGRANVLTF; CDR3 DNA: TGTGCCAGCAGCCCGTGGACAGGGAGGGCCAACGTCCTGACTTTC; clone size: -; V gene: TRBV5-5; CDR3 length: 15; J gene: TRBJ2-6; D gene: TRBD1
CDR3 protein: CASSYSYYEQYF; CDR3 DNA: TGTGCCAGCAGTTACAGCTACTACGAGCAGTACTTC; clone size: -; V gene: TRBV2; CDR3 length: 12; J gene: TRBJ2-7; D gene: -
CDR3 protein: CASSLVPTRGNGYTF; CDR3 DNA: TGCGCCAGCAGCTTGGTACCCACCAGGGGGAACGGCTACACCTTC; clone size: few; V gene: TRBV5-1; CDR3 length: 15; J gene: TRBJ1-2; D gene: TRBD1
CDR3 protein: CASSDARLTGELFF; CDR3 DNA: TGTGCCAGCAGTGATGCGAGGTTAACCGGGGAGCTGTTTTTT; clone size: -; V gene: TRBV2; CDR3 length: 14; J gene: TRBJ2-2; D gene: -
CDR3 protein: CATINTGELFF; CDR3 DNA: TGTGCCACCATTAACACCGGGGAGCTGTTTTTT; clone size: few; V gene: TRBV19; CDR3 length: 11; J gene: TRBJ2-2; D gene: -
CDR3 protein: CASRTREVGTEAFF; CDR3 DNA: TGTGCCAGCAGGACAAGGGAGGTTGGCACTGAAGCTTTCTTT; clone size: -; V gene: TRBV6-5; CDR3 length: 14; J gene: TRBJ1-1; D gene: -
CDR3 protein: CASSFGGMAVLTNEKLFF; CDR3 DNA: TGTGCCAGCAGCTTTGGGGGGATGGCGGTCTTGACTAATGAAAAACTGTTTTTT; clone size: few; V gene: TRBV5-4; CDR3 length: 18; J gene: TRBJ1-4; D gene: -
CDR3 protein: CAWSFGADTQYF; CDR3 DNA: TGTGCCTGGAGTTTTGGGGCAGATACGCAGTATTTT; clone size: few; V gene: TRBV30; CDR3 length: 12; J gene: TRBJ2-3; D gene: -
CDR3 protein: CASSPPRTSAYEQYF; CDR3 DNA: TGTGCCAGTAGCCCCCCTCGGACTAGCGCCTACGAGCAGTACTTC; clone size: -; V gene: TRBV19; CDR3 length: 15; J gene: TRBJ2-7; D gene: TRBD2
CDR3 protein: CATSSRPSAAQYF; CDR3 DNA: TGTGCCACCAGCAGTAGGCCGTCGGCGGCCCAGTACTTC; clone size: -; V gene: TRBV15; CDR3 length: 13; J gene: TRBJ2-5; D gene: -
CDR3 protein: CASSSDSGSGELFF; CDR3 DNA: TGTGCCAGCAGCTCCGACAGTGGGTCCGGGGAGCTGTTTTTT; clone size: -; V gene: TRBV7-9; CDR3 length: 14; J gene: TRBJ2-2; D gene: -
CDR3 protein: CASSVRQGVSEAFF; CDR3 DNA: TGTGCCAGCAGCGTCCGACAGGGAGTCTCCGAAGCTTTCTTT; clone size: few; V gene: TRBV7-2; CDR3 length: 14; J gene: TRBJ1-1; D gene: TRBD1
CDR3 protein: CASSSDSNQPQHF; CDR3 DNA: TGTGCCAGCAGCTCAGATAGCAATCAGCCCCAGCATTTT; clone size: -; V gene: TRBV27; CDR3 length: 13; J gene: TRBJ1-5; D gene: -
CDR3 protein: CASSYIANTEAFF; CDR3 DNA: TGTGCCAGCAGTTATATAGCGAACACTGAAGCTTTCTTT; clone size: once; V gene: TRBV6-5; CDR3 length: 13; J gene: TRBJ1-1; D gene: -
CDR3 protein: CASSYSQGLPYEQYF; CDR3 DNA: TGTGCCAGCAGTTACTCGCAGGGGCTCCCCTACGAGCAGTACTTC; clone size: -; V gene: TRBV6-6; CDR3 length: 15; J gene: TRBJ2-7; D gene: -
CDR3 protein: CASSIRTGGTPNEQFF; CDR3 DNA: TGTGCCAGTAGTATTCGGACAGGGGGCACCCCCAATGAGCAGTTCTTC; clone size: -; V gene: TRBV19; CDR3 length: 16; J gene: TRBJ2-1; D gene: TRBD1
CDR3 protein: CASRRTGVGETQYF; CDR3 DNA: TGTGCCAGCAGACGGACAGGGGTGGGAGAGACCCAGTACTTC; clone size: once; V gene: TRBV2; CDR3 length: 14; J gene: TRBJ2-5; D gene: TRBD1
CDR3 protein: CASSLGLAGVGTQYF; CDR3 DNA: TGTGCCAGCAGCTTAGGATTAGCGGGAGTTGGGACCCAGTACTTC; clone size: -; V gene: TRBV7-2; CDR3 length: 15; J gene: TRBJ2-5; D gene: TRBD2
CDR3 protein: CASSGSGGLLEQYF; CDR3 DNA: TGTGCCAGCTCCGGTTCGGGAGGGCTCCTCGAGCAGTACTTC; clone size: -; V gene: TRBV6-6; CDR3 length: 14; J gene: TRBJ2-7; D gene: TRBD2
CDR3 protein: CASSGRSSYNEQFF; CDR3 DNA: TGTGCCAGCAGCGGGAGGAGCTCCTACAATGAGCAGTTCTTC; clone size: few; V gene: TRBV7-3; CDR3 length: 14; J gene: TRBJ2-1; D gene: -
CDR3 protein: CASRLGTLFTDTQYF; CDR3 DNA: TGTGCCAGCAGACTGGGGACGCTATTCACAGATACGCAGTATTTT; clone size: -; V gene: TRBV11-2; CDR3 length: 15; J gene: TRBJ2-3; D gene: -
CDR3 protein: CASEEPGRNTEAFF; CDR3 DNA: TGTGCCAGCGAGGAGCCAGGGAGGAACACTGAAGCTTTCTTT; clone size: -; V gene: TRBV25-1; CDR3 length: 14; J gene: TRBJ1-1; D gene: -
CDR3 protein: CASSYIPVTPGNTIYF; CDR3 DNA: TGTGCCAGCTCATACATCCCAGTCACTCCGGGAAACACCATATATTTT; clone size: -; V gene: TRBV18; CDR3 length: 16; J gene: TRBJ1-3; D gene: -
CDR3 protein: CSARTGGNQPQHF; CDR3 DNA: TGCAGCGCAAGGACAGGGGGCAATCAGCCCCAGCATTTT; clone size: few; V gene: TRBV29-1; CDR3 length: 13; J gene: TRBJ1-5; D gene: TRBD1
CDR3 protein: CASSAQATSSYNEQFF; CDR3 DNA: TGCGCCAGCAGTGCCCAAGCTACGAGCTCCTACAATGAGCAGTTCTTC; clone size: -; V gene: TRBV5-1; CDR3 length: 16; J gene: TRBJ2-1; D gene: -
CDR3 protein: CASSPIGQGATYEQYF; CDR3 DNA: TGTGCCAGCAGTCCAATAGGACAGGGGGCGACCTACGAGCAGTACTTC; clone size: -; V gene: TRBV27; CDR3 length: 16; J gene: TRBJ2-7; D gene: TRBD1
CDR3 protein: CASSPRRDQPQHF; CDR3 DNA: TGTGCCAGCAGCCCTCGGCGAGATCAGCCCCAGCATTTT; clone size: many; V gene: TRBV7-9; CDR3 length: 13; J gene: TRBJ1-5; D gene: -
CDR3 protein: CASSLNPGTSTFDEQFF; CDR3 DNA: TGCGCCAGCAGCTTGAACCCTGGGACTAGCACGTTCGATGAGCAGTTCTTC; clone size: -; V gene: TRBV5-1; CDR3 length: 17; J gene: TRBJ2-1; D gene: TRBD2
CDR3 protein: CASSPNFGPGGYEQYF; CDR3 DNA: TGCGCCAGCAGCCCCAATTTTGGGCCAGGGGGCTACGAGCAGTACTTC; clone size: -; V gene: TRBV5-1; CDR3 length: 16; J gene: TRBJ2-7; D gene: TRBD1
CDR3 protein: CASTTAYEQYF; CDR3 DNA: TGTGCCAGCACGACAGCCTACGAGCAGTACTTC; clone size: once; V gene: TRBV2; CDR3 length: 11; J gene: TRBJ2-7; D gene: -
CDR3 protein: CASSPTADTQYF; CDR3 DNA: TGTGCCAGCAGCCCCACCGCGGATACGCAGTATTTT; clone size: few; V gene: TRBV5-4; CDR3 length: 12; J gene: TRBJ2-3; D gene: -
CDR3 protein: CASSVAGFNVGEQFF; CDR3 DNA: TGTGCCAGCAGTGTAGCCGGGTTTAACGTCGGTGAGCAGTTCTTC; clone size: -; V gene: TRBV6-1; CDR3 length: 15; J gene: TRBJ2-1; D gene: -
CDR3 protein: CASSLAPDTDTQYF; CDR3 DNA: TGCGCCAGCAGCTTGGCCCCAGACACAGATACGCAGTATTTT; clone size: few; V gene: TRBV5-1; CDR3 length: 14; J gene: TRBJ2-3; D gene: -
CDR3 protein: CASTPSVAGELFF; CDR3 DNA: TGCGCCAGCACACCTAGCGTGGCCGGGGAGCTGTTTTTT; clone size: -; V gene: TRBV5-1; CDR3 length: 13; J gene: TRBJ2-2; D gene: -
CDR3 protein: CASSPRVKSGSYEQYF; CDR3 DNA: TGTGCCAGTAGTCCCCGGGTCAAGTCAGGGTCCTACGAGCAGTACTTC; clone size: -; V gene: TRBV19; CDR3 length: 16; J gene: TRBJ2-7; D gene: -